A selection of T cell receptor beta chains follows, all from one sample in a study of blood T cell repertoires in COVID-19. TCRdb's table, derived via immunoSEQ multiplex PCR, lists solely in-frame clones and lacks some. The sample has about 240,000 clones; approximately 84% are singletons. The sample comprised peripheral blood. These receptors were obtained from a man in his fifties with acute or convalescent COVID-19. The CDR3 runs from the conserved cysteine through the conserved F or W.

cdr3_aa | j_call | v_call
CASSLVRGSYNSPLHF | TRBJ1-6 | TRBV5-1
CASSLGGTGSNQPQHF | TRBJ1-5 | TRBV5-1
CASSYPGTGEKLFF | TRBJ1-4 | TRBV9
CASSFPGTGAGELFF | TRBJ2-2 | TRBV7-3
CASSFRASYEQYF | TRBJ2-7 | TRBV28
CASGRENTGELFF | TRBJ2-2 | TRBV18
CASSGDRGYGYTF | TRBJ1-2 | TRBV10-1
CASRTGYEQYF | TRBJ2-7 | TRBV2
CASSLGQGRSNIQYF | TRBJ2-4 | TRBV11-2
CASDVGQGGDEQYF | TRBJ2-7 | TRBV6-5
CASSTGSHPPQHF | TRBJ1-5 | TRBV6-5
CASSPLAGGGHEQFF | TRBJ2-1 | TRBV3-1/TRBV3-2
CASSKGIYNSPLHF | TRBJ1-6 | TRBV7-6
CASSLVGTSDYNEQFF | TRBJ2-1 | TRBV11-2
CASSYSSGTRGEQYF | TRBJ2-7 | TRBV6-5
CASSGGQADTGELFF | TRBJ2-2 | TRBV10-1
CASSPDGGVYNEQFF | TRBJ2-1 | TRBV7-3
CASSLARNTEAFF | TRBJ1-1 | TRBV5-4
CASSYYGAPLHF | TRBJ1-6 | TRBV6-2/TRBV6-3
CASSHRVGTGELFF | TRBJ2-2 | TRBV14
CASRHPGEAGGTNEQFF | TRBJ2-1 | TRBV19
CASTLGVGYTF | TRBJ1-2 | TRBV19
CASSLAGTEAFF | TRBJ1-1 | TRBV12-3/TRBV12-4
CASSDLWDRGPYEQYF | TRBJ2-7 | TRBV25-1
CASSEVGRGNSNQPQHF | TRBJ1-5 | TRBV6-1
CASSFGQGPHNEQFF | TRBJ2-1 | TRBV7-9
CASSLGLQNEQYF | TRBJ2-7 | TRBV7-3
CASILAGQNNEQFF | TRBJ2-1 | TRBV28
CASSPAAGGNEAFF | TRBJ1-1 | TRBV18
CASSLGRGPSYEQYF | TRBJ2-7 | TRBV11-2
CASSLGSGVNQPQHF | TRBJ1-5 | TRBV5-1
CASSLGTSGMEEQYF | TRBJ2-7 | TRBV5-4
CASTLRSSYEQYF | TRBJ2-7 | TRBV6-5
CASRTGPYSNQPQHF | TRBJ1-5 | TRBV6-5
CASRVGSHKNIQYF | TRBJ2-4 | TRBV19